One sample yielded the 20 T cell receptor beta chains listed below, sequenced in a study of T cells in Graves' hyperthyroidism and ophthalmopathy. RNA transcripts served as the template for amplifying TCR beta CDR3 regions. The HTBI primer set was used in a first-round RT-PCR of the TCR CDR3. TCRdb called the multiplex PCR reads again in MiXCR, with one record for every CDR3 protein. The sample contains fewer than 750,000 distinct CDR3 sequences, roughly 46% of which appear only once. The sample consisted of peripheral blood or thyroid tissue (not recorded which). All receptors come from a young woman with Graves' hyperthyroidism.

This rearrangement joins TRBV2 to TRBJ2-7; 8 positions match TRBD2. Germline loops: CDR1 SNHLY, CDR2 FYNNEI. The J segment lost 6 bases and the V segment lost 9 bases, leaving 13 bases of the junction unmatched. The CDR3 loop spans 14 amino acids. CDR3 in DNA: TGTGCCAGTTTAGCGGGGCGGTCGGGAGCCGAGCAGTACTTC. Its translation: CASLAGRSGAEQYF.

There are many counts of this clonotype. The chain couples TRBV9 to TRBJ2-2; D is possibly TRBD2 (6 bases). This CDR3 spans 15 amino acids. V was trimmed by 3 bases and J by 6 bases, leaving 15 bases between them. In germline, CDR1 is SGDLS, CDR2 YYNGEE. The CDR3 bases are TGTGCCAGCAGCGCCGGGACTCCCTTCGCCGGGGAGCTGTTTTTT. Amino acid sequence: CASSAGTPFAGELFF.

The rearrangement joins TRBV25-1 to TRBJ1-5; a weak D match, TRBD1 (5 bases). Germline V gene sequence: CDR1 MGHDK, CDR2 SYGVNS. The CDR3 has 13 amino acids. The CDR3 here is CARRQISNQPQHF. DNA for the CDR3: TGTGCTAGGCGACAGATTAGCAATCAGCCCCAGCATTTT.

The rearrangement uses TRBV2 and TRBJ2-5, with 7 bases matching TRBD1. The CDR3 length is 14 residues. V dropped 8 bases and J dropped 1; count of bases not matched to a gene: 7. Germline V gene sequence: CDR1 SNHLY, CDR2 FYNNEI. DNA of the CDR3: TGTGCCAGCCTCCACGACAGGGCCCAAGAGACCCAGTACTTC. It specifies CASLHDRAQETQYF.

J is TRBJ1-5 and V is TRBV12-3 or TRBV12-4, with 8 bases identical to TRBD1. This CDR3 is 17 amino acids long. The V segment lost 3 bases and the J segment 4 bases; nucleotides outside the gene matches: 11. The CDR3 coding sequence is TGTGCCAGCAGTTTCCCGGCGGACAGGGAGCCGAATCAGCCCCAGCATTTT. Translating it yields CASSFPADREPNQPQHF.

This clonotype has at least ten counts. This chain connects TRBV5-4 to TRBJ2-2; 15 bases match TRBD2. From germline, CDR1 is SGHNT and CDR2 YYREEE (reference sequence). Trimming removed 4 bases from V and 1 base from J; junction bases left unmatched: 8. The CDR3 contains 19 residues. The DNA of the CDR3 is TGTGCCAGCAGCAAGGGGACTAGCGGGAGGATTGGGAACACCGGGGAGCTGTTTTTT. Its protein product is CASSKGTSGRIGNTGELFF.

Ten or more counts support this clonotype. The rearrangement links TRBV20-1 to TRBJ2-7, with 12 bases matching TRBD1. The CDR3 extends over 13 amino acids. CDR1 and CDR2 from the germline V gene are DFQATT and SNEGSKA (reference sequence). Trimming took 5 bases from V and 5 from J; bases not matched to a gene: 4. The CDR3 coding sequence is TGCAGTGCTCCCGGGACAGGGGGCCACGAGCAGTACTTC. It is translated as CSAPGTGGHEQYF.

This sequence joins TRBV14 and TRBJ2-5; 8 nucleotides agree with TRBD2. The CDR3 length is 19 residues. V shed 4 bases and J 7 bases; nucleotides not matched to a gene: 23. Germline CDR1 reads SGHDN; CDR2 reads FVKESK. CDR3 region: CASSPFMAGGNTGELTQYF. In DNA form, the CDR3 reads TGTGCCAGCAGCCCGTTTATGGCGGGAGGTAACACCGGGGAGCTGACCCAGTACTTC.

Notes on this clonotype: This is likely a read error, given that the CDR3 carries no conserved phenylalanine or tryptophan at its end. It is unclear where the CDR3 begins or ends on the DNA, so no DNA is shown, and the CDR3 is as TCRdb lists it. The rearrangement links TRBV15 to TRBJ2-5; whether TRBD2, the table's D call, matches the DNA was not checked. Per the germline V gene, CDR1 is LNHNV and CDR2 is YYDKDF (reference sequence). The CDR3 adds up to 9 amino acids, both ends counted. Here the CDR3 reads CATSRVGTS.

This clonotype was counted many times. CDR3 loop: CASSQGPGRTGELFF. As DNA, the CDR3 is TGTGCCAGCAGCCAGGGCCCAGGGCGGACCGGGGAGCTGTTTTTT. V is TRBV7-2 and J is TRBJ2-2; D may be TRBD1 (5 bases). The CDR3 runs 15 residues. The ends were cut back, 5 bases at V and 5 bases at J, with 15 bases in the middle. Germline V gives CDR1 SGHTA, CDR2 FQGNSA.

The V call is TRBV9, the J call TRBJ2-5, with 9 bases that match TRBD1. Germline trimming cut 4 bases from V and 3 bases from J; bases unmatched to any gene: 7. The CDR3 extends over 15 amino acids. Per the germline V gene, CDR1 is SGDLS and CDR2 is YYNGEE. This chain's CDR3 is CASSLTGTGKETQYF. Here the CDR3 DNA reads TGTGCCAGCAGCTTAACCGGGACAGGGAAAGAGACCCAGTACTTC.

About this clonotype: Relative to the germline gene, one junction end is altered; a read error may explain this. In nucleotides, the CDR3 is TGCAGCGTTAGCAGAGACTTCGGTCCACCCCTCCGCTTT. Its translation is CSVSRDFGPPLRF. This rearrangement joins TRBV29-1 to TRBJ1-6; D gene ambiguous. This CDR3 is built from 13 residues. Germline-derived CDR1 and CDR2 are SQVTM and ANQGSEA.

Notes on this clonotype: A read error may be the cause here, since a much bigger clone is one base away. The rearrangement uses TRBV19 and TRBJ2-5; 9 bases line up with TRBD1. Germline CDR1 LNHDA, CDR2 SQIVND (reference sequence). V was pared by 1 base and J by 5 bases, with 5 bases of the junction left unmatched. CDR3 length: 15 amino acids. The CDR3 region is CASSIVRTGAETQYF. DNA for the CDR3: TGTGCCAGTAGTATAGTTCGGACAGGGGCGGAGACCCAGTACTTC. Based on the CDR3 plus reference TRBV19 and TRBJ2-5, the full variable domain is DGGITQSPKYLFRKEGQNVTLSCEQNLNHDAMYWYRQDPGQGLRLIYYSQIVNDFQKGDIAEGYSVSREKKESFPLTVTSAQKNPTAFYLCASSIVRTGAETQYFGPGTRLLVL.

The chain employs TRBV29-1 and TRBJ2-5; a possible D gene is TRBD2 (6 bases). Germline CDR1 and CDR2: SQVTM and ANQGSEA. The CDR3 extends over 13 amino acids. CDR3 protein: CSATGEGRETQYF. CDR3 DNA sequence: TGCAGTGCTACTGGCGAGGGGAGGGAGACCCAGTACTTC.

DNA for the CDR3: TGCAGCGTCCTACACCGGGACAGGGGCAACGTCCTGACTTTC. It translates to CSVLHRDRGNVLTF. The V and J genes are TRBV29-1 and TRBJ2-6; 10 positions match TRBD1. The CDR3 has 14 amino acids. The germline CDR1 and CDR2 sequences are SQVTM and ANQGSEA. The trim removed 6 bases at V and 9 bases at J, leaving 8 bases unmatched.

The chain links TRBV29-1 to TRBJ1-2, with TRBD1 matching over 10 bases. V trimming: 3 bases; J trimming: 5 bases; junction bases outside the gene matches: 9. Germline CDR1 and CDR2: SQVTM and ANQGSEA. The CDR3 contains 15 residues. CDR3 protein: CSVDRGQGFNYGYTF. Written as DNA, the CDR3 is TGCAGCGTTGACAGGGGACAGGGGTTCAATTATGGCTACACCTTC.

At least ten counts were recorded for this clonotype. This CDR3 reads CASSFGEPYEQYF. The CDR3 nucleotides read TGTGCCAGCAGCTTTGGTGAACCCTACGAGCAGTACTTC. V gene TRBV5-4 combines with J gene TRBJ2-7, with no clear D. The V gene lost 2 bases and the J gene lost 2 bases, with 8 bases spanning the gap. In germline, CDR1 is SGHNT, CDR2 YYREEE (reference sequence). The CDR3 loop spans 13 amino acids.

The chain employs TRBV2 and TRBJ1-2; maybe TRBD1 (6 bases). Germline lookup yields CDR1 SNHLY and CDR2 FYNNEI. The CDR3 length is 11 residues. The CDR3 DNA follows: TGTGTCAGACGGGGGCCTGATGGCTACACCTTC. Translated: CVRRGPDGYTF.

This clonotype has ten or more counts. This chain connects TRBV19 to TRBJ2-5, with D possibly called TRBD1 or TRBD2 (5 bases each). Germline CDR1 is LNHDA and CDR2 is SQIVND (reference sequence). Deletions cut 4 bases from V and 2 bases from J, with 11 bases between. This CDR3 has 14 amino acids. CDR3 region: CASSNRDQQETQYF. The CDR3 DNA follows: TGTGCCAGTAGTAACCGGGACCAGCAAGAGACCCAGTACTTC. Full variable domain (rest looked up from reference TRBV19 and TRBJ2-5): DGGITQSPKYLFRKEGQNVTLSCEQNLNHDAMYWYRQDPGQGLRLIYYSQIVNDFQKGDIAEGYSVSREKKESFPLTVTSAQKNPTAFYLCASSNRDQQETQYFGPGTRLLVL.

This rearrangement joins TRBV7-3 to TRBJ2-7; possible D gene TRBD2, 5 bases. Trimming removed 2 bases from V and 7 bases from J, with 21 bases in between. The CDR3 is 16 residues long. Looked up from germline, CDR1 is SGHTA and CDR2 is FQGTGA. The CDR3 reads CASSLGLARKDNEQYF. DNA for the CDR3: TGTGCCAGCAGCTTAGGATTAGCGCGTAAAGACAATGAGCAGTACTTC. The entire variable domain, with the rest obtained from reference TRBV7-3 and TRBJ2-7, is as follows: GAGVSQTPSNKVTEKGKYVELRCDPISGHTALYWYRQSLGQGPEFLIYFQGTGAADDSGLPNDRFFAVRPEGSVSTLKIQRTERGDSAVYLCASSLGLARKDNEQYFGPGTRLTVT.